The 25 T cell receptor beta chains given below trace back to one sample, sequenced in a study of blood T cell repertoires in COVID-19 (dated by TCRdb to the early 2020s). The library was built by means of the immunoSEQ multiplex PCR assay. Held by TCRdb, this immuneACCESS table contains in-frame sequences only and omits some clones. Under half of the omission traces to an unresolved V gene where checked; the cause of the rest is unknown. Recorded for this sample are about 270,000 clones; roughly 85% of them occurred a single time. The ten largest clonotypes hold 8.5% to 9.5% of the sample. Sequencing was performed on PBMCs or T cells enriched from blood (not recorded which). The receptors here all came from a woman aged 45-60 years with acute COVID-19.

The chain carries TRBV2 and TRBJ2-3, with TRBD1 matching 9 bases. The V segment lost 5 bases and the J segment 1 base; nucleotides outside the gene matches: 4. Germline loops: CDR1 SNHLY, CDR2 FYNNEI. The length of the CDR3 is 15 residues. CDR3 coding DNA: TGTGCCAGCAGTCCCCGGACAGGGGGCACAGATACGCAGTATTTT. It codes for CASSPRTGGTDTQYF.

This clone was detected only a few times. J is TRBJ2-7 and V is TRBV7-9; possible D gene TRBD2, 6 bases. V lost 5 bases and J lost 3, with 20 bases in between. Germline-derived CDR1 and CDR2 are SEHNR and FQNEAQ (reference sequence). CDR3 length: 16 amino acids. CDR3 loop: CASSDERRASVYEQYF. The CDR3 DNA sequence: TGTGCCAGCAGCGACGAGCGGAGGGCGAGTGTCTACGAGCAGTACTTC.

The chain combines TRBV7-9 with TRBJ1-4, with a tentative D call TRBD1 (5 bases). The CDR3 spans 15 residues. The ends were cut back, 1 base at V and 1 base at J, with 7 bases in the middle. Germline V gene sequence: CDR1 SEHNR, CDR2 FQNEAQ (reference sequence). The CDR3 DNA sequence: TGTGCCAGCAGCTTAGGGGGGGTAACTAATGAAAAACTGTTTTTT. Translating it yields CASSLGGVTNEKLFF.

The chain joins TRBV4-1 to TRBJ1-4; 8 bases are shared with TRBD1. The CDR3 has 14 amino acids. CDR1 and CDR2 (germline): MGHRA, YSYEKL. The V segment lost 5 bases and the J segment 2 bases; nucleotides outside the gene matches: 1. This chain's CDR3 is CASSWTGTNEKLFF. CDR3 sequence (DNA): TGCGCCAGCAGCTGGACAGGGACTAATGAAAAACTGTTTTTT.

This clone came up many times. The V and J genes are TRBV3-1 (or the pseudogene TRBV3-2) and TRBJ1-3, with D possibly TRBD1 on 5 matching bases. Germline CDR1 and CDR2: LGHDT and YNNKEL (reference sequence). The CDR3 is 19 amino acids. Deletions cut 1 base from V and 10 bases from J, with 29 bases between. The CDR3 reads CASSQVFIPAPAGRVTIYF. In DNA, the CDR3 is TGTGCCAGCAGCCAAGTTTTCATCCCGGCCCCAGCAGGCAGGGTAACCATATATTTT.

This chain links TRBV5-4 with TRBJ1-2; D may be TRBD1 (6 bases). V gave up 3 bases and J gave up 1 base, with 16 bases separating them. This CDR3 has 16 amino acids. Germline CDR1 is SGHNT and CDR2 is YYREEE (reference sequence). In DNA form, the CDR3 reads TGTGCCAGCAGCTCGCAATTAGGACAGAGTAACTATGGCTACACCTTC. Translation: CASSSQLGQSNYGYTF.

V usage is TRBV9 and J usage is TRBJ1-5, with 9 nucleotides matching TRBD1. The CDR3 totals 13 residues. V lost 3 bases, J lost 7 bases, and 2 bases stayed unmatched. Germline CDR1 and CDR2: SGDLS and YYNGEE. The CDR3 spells CASSGTGDQPQHF. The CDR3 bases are TGTGCCAGCAGCGGGACAGGGGACCAGCCCCAGCATTTT. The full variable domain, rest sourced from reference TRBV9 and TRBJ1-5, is DSGVTQTPKHLITATGQRVTLRCSPRSGDLSVYWYQQSLDQGLQFLIQYYNGEERAKGNILERFSAQQFPDLHSELNLSSLELGDSALYFCASSGTGDQPQHFGDGTRLSIL.

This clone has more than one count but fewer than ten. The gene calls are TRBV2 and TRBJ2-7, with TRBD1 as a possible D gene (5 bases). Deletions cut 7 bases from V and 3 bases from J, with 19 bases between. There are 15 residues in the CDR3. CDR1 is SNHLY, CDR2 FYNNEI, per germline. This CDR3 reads CASTFGHPVGYEQYF. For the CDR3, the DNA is TGTGCCAGCACGTTCGGACATCCGGTTGGCTACGAGCAGTACTTC. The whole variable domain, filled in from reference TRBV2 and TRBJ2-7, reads EPEVTQTPSHQVTQMGQEVILRCVPISNHLYFYWYRQILGQKVEFLVSFYNNEISEKSEIFDDQFSVERPDGSNFTLKIRSTKLEDSAMYFCASTFGHPVGYEQYFGPGTRLTVT.

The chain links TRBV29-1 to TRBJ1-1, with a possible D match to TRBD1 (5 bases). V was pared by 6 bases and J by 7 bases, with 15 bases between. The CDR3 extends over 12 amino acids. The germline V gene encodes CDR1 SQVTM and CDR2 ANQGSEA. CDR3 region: CSVHRWGGEAFF. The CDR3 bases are TGCAGCGTCCACAGGTGGGGCGGTGAAGCTTTCTTT.

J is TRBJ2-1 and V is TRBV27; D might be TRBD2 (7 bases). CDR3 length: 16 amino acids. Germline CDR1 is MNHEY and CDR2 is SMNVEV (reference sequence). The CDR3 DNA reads TGTGTCACCAGTTTATTAACGGGGGGCCTTCTTAATGAGCAGTTCTTC. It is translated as CVTSLLTGGLLNEQFF.

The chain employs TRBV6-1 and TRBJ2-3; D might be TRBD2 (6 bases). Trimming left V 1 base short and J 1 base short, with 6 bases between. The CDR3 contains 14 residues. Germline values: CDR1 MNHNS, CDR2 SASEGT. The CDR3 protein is CASSEGGGTDTQYF. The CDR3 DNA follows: TGTGCCAGCAGTGAAGGGGGGGGCACAGATACGCAGTATTTT.

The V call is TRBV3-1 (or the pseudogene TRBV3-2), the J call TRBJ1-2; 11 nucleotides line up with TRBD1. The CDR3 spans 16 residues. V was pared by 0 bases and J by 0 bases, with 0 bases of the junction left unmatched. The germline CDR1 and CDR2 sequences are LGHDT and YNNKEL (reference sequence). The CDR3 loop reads CASSQEGQGANYGYTF. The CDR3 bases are TGTGCCAGCAGCCAAGAGGGACAGGGGGCTAACTATGGCTACACCTTC.

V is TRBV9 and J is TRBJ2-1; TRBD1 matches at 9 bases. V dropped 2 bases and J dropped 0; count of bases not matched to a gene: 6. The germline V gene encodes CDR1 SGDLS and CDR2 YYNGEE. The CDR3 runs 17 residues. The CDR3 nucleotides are TGTGCCAGCAGCGTGACCGGGACAGGGTACTCCTACAATGAGCAGTTCTTC. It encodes CASSVTGTGYSYNEQFF.

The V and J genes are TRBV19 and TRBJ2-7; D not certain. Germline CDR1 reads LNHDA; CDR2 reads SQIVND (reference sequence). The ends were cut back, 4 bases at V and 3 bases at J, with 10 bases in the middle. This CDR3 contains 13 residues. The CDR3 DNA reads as TGTGCCAGTAGTAGGAGAGGCGGCTACGAGCAGTACTTC. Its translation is CASSRRGGYEQYF.

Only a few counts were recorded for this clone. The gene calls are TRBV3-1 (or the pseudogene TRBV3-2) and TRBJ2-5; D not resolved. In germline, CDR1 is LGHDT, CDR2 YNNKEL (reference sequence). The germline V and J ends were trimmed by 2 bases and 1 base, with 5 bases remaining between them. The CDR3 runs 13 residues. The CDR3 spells CASSQRSQETQYF. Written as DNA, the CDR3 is TGTGCCAGCAGCCAACGCAGCCAAGAGACCCAGTACTTC.

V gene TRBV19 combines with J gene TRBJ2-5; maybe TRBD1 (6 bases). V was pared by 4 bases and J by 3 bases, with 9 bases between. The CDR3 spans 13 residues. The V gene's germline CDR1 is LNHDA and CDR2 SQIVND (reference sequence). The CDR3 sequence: CASSRAGEETQYF. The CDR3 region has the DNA TGTGCCAGTAGTAGGGCAGGGGAAGAGACCCAGTACTTC.

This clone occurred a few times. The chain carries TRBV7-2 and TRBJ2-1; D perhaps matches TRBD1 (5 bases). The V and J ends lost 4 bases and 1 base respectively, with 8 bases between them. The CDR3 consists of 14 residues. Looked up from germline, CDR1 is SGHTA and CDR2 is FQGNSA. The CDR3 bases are TGTGCCAGCAGCTCACCAGGGTCCTACAATGAGCAGTTCTTC. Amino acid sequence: CASSSPGSYNEQFF.

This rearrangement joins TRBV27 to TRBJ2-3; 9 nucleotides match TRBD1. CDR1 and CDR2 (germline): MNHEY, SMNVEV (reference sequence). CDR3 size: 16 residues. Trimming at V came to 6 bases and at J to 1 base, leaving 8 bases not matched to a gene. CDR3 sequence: CASSRRQGVGTDTQYF. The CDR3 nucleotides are TGTGCCAGCAGCCGTCGACAGGGGGTGGGCACAGATACGCAGTATTTT.

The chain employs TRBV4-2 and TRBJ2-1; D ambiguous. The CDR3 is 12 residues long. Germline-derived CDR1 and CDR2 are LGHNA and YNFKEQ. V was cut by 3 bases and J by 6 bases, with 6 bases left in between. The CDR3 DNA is TGTGCCAGCAGCCACACACGCAATGAGCAGTTCTTC. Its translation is CASSHTRNEQFF.

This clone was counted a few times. The CDR3 nucleotides read TGTGCCAGCAGTCCCACCGCGTTGGCAGGGTTTCGGAATTCACCCCTCCACTTT. As protein: CASSPTALAGFRNSPLHF. This sequence joins TRBV6-2 or TRBV6-3 and TRBJ1-6; TRBD1 is a possible D gene (5 bases). The CDR3 length is 18 residues. V was shortened by 5 bases and J by 7 bases, with 24 bases between the two germline ends. The germline CDR1 and CDR2 sequences are MNHEY and SVGEGT.

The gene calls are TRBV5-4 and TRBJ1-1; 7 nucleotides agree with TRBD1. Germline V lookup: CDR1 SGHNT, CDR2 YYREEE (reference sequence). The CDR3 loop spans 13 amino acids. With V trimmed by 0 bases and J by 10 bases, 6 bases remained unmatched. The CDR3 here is CASSLDRTGGAFF. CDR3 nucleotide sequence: TGTGCCAGCAGCTTGGACAGGACAGGAGGAGCTTTCTTT.

This chain's CDR3 is CASSMILGDTKAFF. CDR3 sequence (DNA): TGTGCCAGTAGTATGATCTTAGGGGATACAAAAGCTTTCTTT. V is TRBV19 and J is TRBJ1-1; tentatively, D is TRBD1 (5 bases). The CDR3 covers 14 residues. Germline values: CDR1 LNHDA, CDR2 SQIVND (reference sequence). Trimming removed 3 bases at V and 9 bases at J, with 17 bases between. Using reference TRBV19 and TRBJ1-1 for the parts outside the CDR3, the full variable domain is DGGITQSPKYLFRKEGQNVTLSCEQNLNHDAMYWYRQDPGQGLRLIYYSQIVNDFQKGDIAEGYSVSREKKESFPLTVTSAQKNPTAFYLCASSMILGDTKAFFGQGTRLTVV.

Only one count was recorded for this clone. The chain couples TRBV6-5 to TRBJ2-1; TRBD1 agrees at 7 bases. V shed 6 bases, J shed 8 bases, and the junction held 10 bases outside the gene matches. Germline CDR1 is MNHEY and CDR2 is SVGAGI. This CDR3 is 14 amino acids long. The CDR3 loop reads CASRLTTGVHEQFF. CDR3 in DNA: TGTGCCAGCAGATTAACTACAGGGGTACATGAGCAGTTCTTC.

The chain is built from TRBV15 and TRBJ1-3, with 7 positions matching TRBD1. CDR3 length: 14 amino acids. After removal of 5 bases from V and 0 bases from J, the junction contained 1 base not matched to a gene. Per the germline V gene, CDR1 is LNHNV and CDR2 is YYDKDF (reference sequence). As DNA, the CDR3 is TGTGCCACCAGCCCAGGGGGCTCTGGAAACACCATATATTTT. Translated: CATSPGGSGNTIYF.

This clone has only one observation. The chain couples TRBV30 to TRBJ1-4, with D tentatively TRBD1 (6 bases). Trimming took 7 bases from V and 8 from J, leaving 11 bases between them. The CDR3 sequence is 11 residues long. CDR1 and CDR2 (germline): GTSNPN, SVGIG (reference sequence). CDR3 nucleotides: TGTGCCTCAGGGGAACAGGAAAAACTGTTTTTT. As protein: CASGEQEKLFF.